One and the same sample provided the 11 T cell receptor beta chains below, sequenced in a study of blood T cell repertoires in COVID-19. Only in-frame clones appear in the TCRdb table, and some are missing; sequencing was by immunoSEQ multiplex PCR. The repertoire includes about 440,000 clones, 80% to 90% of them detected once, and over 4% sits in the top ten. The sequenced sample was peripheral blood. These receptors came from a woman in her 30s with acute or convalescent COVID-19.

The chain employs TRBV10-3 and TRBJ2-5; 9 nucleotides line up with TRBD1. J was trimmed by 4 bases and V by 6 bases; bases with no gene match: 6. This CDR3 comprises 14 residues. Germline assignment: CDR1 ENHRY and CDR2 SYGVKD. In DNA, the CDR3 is TGTGCCATCAGGCGGGGACAGGGAAGAGAGACCCAGTACTTC. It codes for CAIRRGQGRETQYF.

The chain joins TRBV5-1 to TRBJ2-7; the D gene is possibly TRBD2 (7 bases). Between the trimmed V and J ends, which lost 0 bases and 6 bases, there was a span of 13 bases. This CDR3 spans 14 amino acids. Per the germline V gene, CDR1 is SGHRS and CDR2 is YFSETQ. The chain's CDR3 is CASSLELGGGEQYF. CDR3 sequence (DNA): TGCGCCAGCAGCTTGGAATTAGGGGGGGGCGAGCAGTACTTC. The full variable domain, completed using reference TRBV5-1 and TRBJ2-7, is KAGVTQTPRYLIKTRGQQVTLSCSPISGHRSVSWYQQTPGQGLQFLFEYFSETQRNKGNFPGRFSGRQFSNSRSEMNVSTLELGDSALYLCASSLELGGGEQYFGPGTRLTVT.

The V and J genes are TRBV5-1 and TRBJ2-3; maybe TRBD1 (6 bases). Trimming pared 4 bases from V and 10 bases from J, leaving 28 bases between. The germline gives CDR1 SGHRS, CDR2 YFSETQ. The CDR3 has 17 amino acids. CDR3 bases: TGCGCCAGCAGCCCCGAATCGTGGCAGGGGAAGTCTCCGCCGCAGTATTTT. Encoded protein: CASSPESWQGKSPPQYF.

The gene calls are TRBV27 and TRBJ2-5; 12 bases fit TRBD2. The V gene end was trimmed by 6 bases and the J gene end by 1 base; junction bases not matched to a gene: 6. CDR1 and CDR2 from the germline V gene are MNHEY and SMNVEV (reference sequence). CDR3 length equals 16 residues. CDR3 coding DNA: TGTGCCAGCAGAACAGGACTAGCGGGGCCCCAAGAGACCCAGTACTTC. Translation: CASRTGLAGPQETQYF.

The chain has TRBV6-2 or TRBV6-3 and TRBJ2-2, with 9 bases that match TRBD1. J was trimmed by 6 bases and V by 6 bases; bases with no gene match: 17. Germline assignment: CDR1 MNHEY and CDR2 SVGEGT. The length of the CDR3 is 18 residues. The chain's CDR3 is CASSKTIRDRVRAGELFF. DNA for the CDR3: TGTGCCAGCAGCAAGACAATCCGGGACAGGGTTAGGGCCGGGGAGCTGTTTTTT.

The CDR3 region is CAGSKGDSRETQYF. CDR3 DNA sequence: TGTGCCGGCTCAAAAGGGGACAGCCGAGAGACCCAGTACTTC. J is TRBJ2-5 and V is TRBV6-5; 7 bases are a match to TRBD1. Looked up from germline, CDR1 is MNHEY and CDR2 is SVGAGI. V was pared by 11 bases and J by 4 bases, with 13 bases of the junction left unmatched. The CDR3 sequence is 14 residues long.

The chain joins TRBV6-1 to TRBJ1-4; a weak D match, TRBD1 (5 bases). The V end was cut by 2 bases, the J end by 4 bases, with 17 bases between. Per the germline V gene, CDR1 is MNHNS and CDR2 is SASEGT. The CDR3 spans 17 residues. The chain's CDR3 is CASSEWGGQFINEKLFF. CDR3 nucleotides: TGTGCCAGCAGTGAATGGGGGGGTCAGTTCATTAATGAAAAACTGTTTTTT.

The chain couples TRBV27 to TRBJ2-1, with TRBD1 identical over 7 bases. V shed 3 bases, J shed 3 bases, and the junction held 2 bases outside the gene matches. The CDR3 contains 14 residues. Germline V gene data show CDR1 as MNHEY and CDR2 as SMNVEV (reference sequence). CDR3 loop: CASSLGQIYNEQFF. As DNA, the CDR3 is TGTGCCAGCAGTTTGGGACAGATCTACAATGAGCAGTTCTTC.

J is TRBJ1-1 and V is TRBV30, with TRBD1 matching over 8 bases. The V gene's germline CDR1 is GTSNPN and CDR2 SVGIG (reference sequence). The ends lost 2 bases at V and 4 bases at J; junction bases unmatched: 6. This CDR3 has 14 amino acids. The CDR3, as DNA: TGTGCCTGGAGTAAGGGACAGGTTATCACTGAAGCTTTCTTT. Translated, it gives CAWSKGQVITEAFF.

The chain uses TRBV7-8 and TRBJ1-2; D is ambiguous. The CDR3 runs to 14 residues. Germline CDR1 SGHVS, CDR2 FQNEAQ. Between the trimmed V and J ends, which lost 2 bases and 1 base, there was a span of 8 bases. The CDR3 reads CASSLMALNYGYTF. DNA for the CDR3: TGTGCCAGCAGCTTAATGGCTCTTAACTATGGCTACACCTTC.

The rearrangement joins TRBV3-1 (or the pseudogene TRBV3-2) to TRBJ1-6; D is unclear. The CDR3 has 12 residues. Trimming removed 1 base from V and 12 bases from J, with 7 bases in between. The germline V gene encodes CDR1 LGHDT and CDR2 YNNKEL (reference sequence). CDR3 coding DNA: TGTGCCAGCAGCCAAGCGGGTGGACCCCTCCACTTT. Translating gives CASSQAGGPLHF.